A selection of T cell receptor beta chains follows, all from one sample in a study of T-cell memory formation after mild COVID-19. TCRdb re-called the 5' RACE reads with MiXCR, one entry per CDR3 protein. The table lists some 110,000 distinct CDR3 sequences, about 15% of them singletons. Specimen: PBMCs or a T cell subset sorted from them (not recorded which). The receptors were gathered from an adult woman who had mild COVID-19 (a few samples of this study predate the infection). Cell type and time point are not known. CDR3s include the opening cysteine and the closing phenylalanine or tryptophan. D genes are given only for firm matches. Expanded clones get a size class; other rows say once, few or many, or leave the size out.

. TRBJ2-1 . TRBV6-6 TGTGCCAGCGGCTTGGCGTCAGCTTTTGATGAGCAGTTATTC CASGLASAFDEQLF
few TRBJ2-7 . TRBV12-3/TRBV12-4 TGTGCCAGCAGTAGTGAGGGCAGAGCCTACGAGCAGTACTTC CASSSEGRAYEQYF
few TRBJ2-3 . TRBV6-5 TGTGCCAGCAGCTGGGACAGCACAGATACGCAGTATTTT CASSWDSTDTQYF
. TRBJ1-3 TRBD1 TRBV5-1 TGCGCCAGCAGCTTGGGGGACAGCCCCTCTGGAAACACCATATATTTT CASSLGDSPSGNTIYF
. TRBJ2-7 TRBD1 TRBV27 TGTGCCAGCAGTTTAGGGACAGTTCAAACCTCCTACGAGCAGTACTTC CASSLGTVQTSYEQYF
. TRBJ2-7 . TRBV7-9 TGTGCCAGCAGCGCTGGGACCGCAACTCTTTCCGGCGAGCAGTACTTC CASSAGTATLSGEQYF
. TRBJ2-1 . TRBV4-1 TGCGCCAGCAGCCAAGCCCCGGACAGTTTTGCCTACAATGAGCAGTTCTTC CASSQAPDSFAYNEQFF
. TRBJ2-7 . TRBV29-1 TGCAGCGTTGAAAGGGTGGACACCTACGAGCAGTACTTC CSVERVDTYEQYF
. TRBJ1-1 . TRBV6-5 TGTGCCAGCAGTTACTCCATAGTCAGCGAAGCTTTCTTT CASSYSIVSEAFF
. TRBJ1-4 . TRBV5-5 TGTGCCAGCAGCACGGCGACCGGGATCACAACTAATGAAAAACTGTTTTTT CASSTATGITTNEKLFF
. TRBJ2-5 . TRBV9 TGTGCCAGCAGCGTAGGAACAGGGTGGGAGACCCAGTACTTC CASSVGTGWETQYF
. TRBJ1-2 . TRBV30 TGTGCCTGGAATTCTGTAAACTATGGCTACACCTTC CAWNSVNYGYTF
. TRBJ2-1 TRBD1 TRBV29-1 TGCAGCGTTGAACGACAGGGTAATGAGCAGTTCTTC CSVERQGNEQFF
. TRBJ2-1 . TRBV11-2 TGTGCCAGCAGCCCCGGGCGGAACTCCTACAATGAGCAGTTCTTC CASSPGRNSYNEQFF
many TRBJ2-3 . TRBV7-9 TGTGCCAGCAGCTTAGTATCAGGGACAGATACGCAGTATTTT CASSLVSGTDTQYF
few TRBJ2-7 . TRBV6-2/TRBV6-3 TGTGCCAGCGGATTATCCATCTCCTACGAGCAGTACTTC CASGLSISYEQYF
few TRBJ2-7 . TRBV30 TGTGCCTGGAGTCCCCGGGGACCGCACGAGCAGTACTTC CAWSPRGPHEQYF
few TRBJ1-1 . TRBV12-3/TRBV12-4 TGTGCCATATCGCTAATGGGGGCAAGCACTGAAGCTTTCTTT CAISLMGASTEAFF
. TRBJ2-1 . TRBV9 TGTGCCAGCAGCGATCCTCGGCTAGTTCTGAATGAGCAGTTCTTC CASSDPRLVLNEQFF
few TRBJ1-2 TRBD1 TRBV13 TGTGCCAGCAGCCTGGGAGACAGGGTGGACACCTTC CASSLGDRVDTF
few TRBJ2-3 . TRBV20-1 TGCAGTGCTAGAAAAAGGGGCGGCAGCACAGATACGCAGTATTTT CSARKRGGSTDTQYF
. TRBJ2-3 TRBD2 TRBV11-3 TGTGCCAGCAGCCCGGGGACTAGCAGCAACACAGATACGCAGTATTTT CASSPGTSSNTDTQYF
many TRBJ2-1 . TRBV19 TGTGCCAGTAGTATAGCGGGTGGGGCCTACAATGAGCAGTTCTTC CASSIAGGAYNEQFF
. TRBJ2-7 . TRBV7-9 TGTGCCAGCAGCCCCCAGGTCACCGGGGAGCAGTACTTC CASSPQVTGEQYF
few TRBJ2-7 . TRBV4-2 TGTGCCAGCAGCCAAGCTGACGCCACCTACGAGCAGTACTTC CASSQADATYEQYF